The T cell receptor (beta chain) described here comes from a study of shared clonotypes between healthy human individuals. The study's findings and limits: With few donors, the genetic and exposure-history diversity represented was limited. Larger estimated richness was generally recorded for naive subsets relative to memory subsets. A handful of donors showed sharing of around 5.3% of naive CD4 clonotypes.

Donors were healthy HIV-negative adults without recently reported acute infections or vaccinations. V lost 3 bases and J 3 bases, leaving 6 bases between the germline ends. Germline V gene data show CDR1 as MDHEN and CDR2 as SYDVKM. The CDR3 extends over 14 amino acids. Comments on this clone: Its cognate antigen is unknown.

TCRdb's table, derived via immunoSEQ multiplex PCR, lists solely in-frame clones and lacks some. In the table there are some 2.3 million clones, approximately 93% of which are singletons. Source material: naive CD4+ T cells from PBMCs. Subset indicated: CD45RA+ positively selected. The genes are TRBV28 and TRBJ1-6; D remains ambiguous. The clonotype was recovered from a man aged 18-30 years in good health. Some clones in this sample may be carry-over from other donors' samples. DNA of the CDR3: TGTGCCAGCAGTTTTAACAGCTATAATTCACCCCTCCACTTT. This translates into CASSFNSYNSPLHF.